This T cell receptor (beta chain) emerged from a study of cytomegalovirus exposure and HLA in healthy donors (dated by TCRdb to about 2017). In terms of the full investigation: According to a later analysis, one platform produced both the roughly 120 validation repertoires and the approximately 670 repertoires of the first cohort. High-throughput TCR immunosequencing, statistical association of individual TCRs with disease status, and machine learning were combined to predict cytomegalovirus infection status. In addition to the first cohort of around 670 subjects, a separate validation cohort of approximately 110 different subjects was used. The study was designed to test whether signatures of past pathogen exposure could be identified by cataloging public T cell receptors.

Library prep was done by the immunoSEQ multiplex PCR assay. As for the original processing: A statistical classification framework was built for diagnosing cytomegalovirus status from the catalog of TCR beta chain sequences. TCRdb re-hosts the immuneACCESS table, in-frame sequences only. Its copies lack some clones; in the studies checked, an unresolved V gene accounts for under half of them, and the cause for the rest is not known. The V and J calls and clone size come from that table; D and trimming were worked out from the DNA. Within this sample are 70,000 or so clones, with around 94% of them counted one time only. The top ten clones comprise roughly 1.4% of the sample. On this clone itself: This clone's antigen is unknown. Base qualities are missing; no much larger clone stands one base away.

V is reduced by 11 bases and J by 5 bases, leaving a spacing of 18 bases between them. The germline V gene (reference sequence) specifies MNHNY as CDR1 and SVGAGI as CDR2. The CDR3 covers 13 residues, taking in both the cysteine and the phenylalanine. The only DNA kept is the CDR3, 39 bases in frame from the first base. Separate from the approximately 700-subject first cohort, the validation cohort of 95 to 150 subjects was the group to which the donors belonged. The paper's findings and limits, for the study overall: The authors suggested that the approach could potentially be generalized to other disease states and immunological phenotypes. Most TCR sequences were observed very rarely across donors, whereas some public TCRs were present in many individuals. The validation cohort had no HLA typing available for a later analysis, so co-occurrence within that cohort was assessed over all 120 or so repertoires. In both the original and validation cohorts, the classifier was reported to diagnose cytomegalovirus status with high specificity and sensitivity. In vitro tests confirmed that a few of the cytomegalovirus-associated TCR beta chains recognize cytomegalovirus antigens. Of the cluster scores, roughly 95% were above 0 in a later analysis, which found that TCRs clustered in the first cohort also tended to co-occur in the 120 validation repertoires. The study listed 150 to 200 TCR beta chains as associated with cytomegalovirus.

Material for sequencing was PBMCs. The clonotype originates from a man aged 18 to 29 in good health and CMV-seropositive. The sequence links TRBV6-6 to TRBJ1-1; a weak D assignment points to TRBD1 (6 bases agree). The encoded CDR3 is CAGREGVRTEAFF. The nucleotide sequence reads as follows: TGTGCCGGACGGGAGGGGGTTAGGACTGAAGCTTTCTTT.